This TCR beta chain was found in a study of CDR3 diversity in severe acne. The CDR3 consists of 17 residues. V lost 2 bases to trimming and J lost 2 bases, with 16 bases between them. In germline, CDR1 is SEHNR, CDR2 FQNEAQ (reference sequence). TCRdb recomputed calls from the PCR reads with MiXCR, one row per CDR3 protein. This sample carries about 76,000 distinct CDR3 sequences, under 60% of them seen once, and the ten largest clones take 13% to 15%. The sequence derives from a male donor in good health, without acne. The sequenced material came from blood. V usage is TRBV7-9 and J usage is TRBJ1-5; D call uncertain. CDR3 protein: CASSLSYREGRNQPQHF. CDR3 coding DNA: TGTGCCAGCAGCTTAAGTTATCGGGAGGGTCGCAATCAGCCCCAGCATTTT.